This TCR beta chain was recovered during a study of shared clonotypes between healthy human individuals. Terminally differentiated effector memory CD45RA+ cells were left out of the naive CD8 fraction, which was CD45RO-negative and positively selected for CCR7. Sorted-subset replicate PCRs used about 190 ng of genomic DNA. This amount corresponded to 33,000 or so T cell genomes. How the authors handled the data: With immunoSEQ giving junction-only sequences and no quality scores, filtering differed. The table came from immunoSEQ multiplex PCR; TCRdb's copy has only in-frame clones and leaves some out. The V and J calls and clone size were taken over from that table, and D and trimming were inferred from the DNA. The data contain 1.5 million to 2.5 million clones, around 96% of them seen just once; the ten biggest clones take up 0.95% to 1.5%. The CDR3 is 16 residues long. The germline V gene encodes CDR1 LGHNA and CDR2 YSLEER. Losses at the gene ends were 3 bases for V and 7 bases for J; bases not matched to a gene: 9.

The clonotype originates from a man between 18 and 35 years old in good health. Sample: naive CD8+ T cells sorted from blood. V usage is TRBV4-3 and J usage is TRBJ2-7; the match to TRBD2 covers 13 bases. CDR3 sequence (DNA): TGCGCCAGCAGCCAGATAACTAGCGGGAGGGCCGGGGAGCAGTACTTC. Its translation: CASSQITSGRAGEQYF.